This T cell receptor beta chain was identified in a study of cytomegalovirus exposure and HLA in healthy donors. General study points: Earlier analysis yielded a pattern in which most TCR beta V segments were productive about 90% or about 30% of the time.

The length of the CDR3 is 15 residues. J was trimmed by 9 bases and V by 3 bases; bases with no gene match: 7. In germline, CDR1 is SGHRS, CDR2 YFSETQ. As to this clone: Its antigen is unknown.

Primers: 60 Vbeta forward and 13 Jbeta reverse. Produced via immunoSEQ multiplex PCR; TCRdb's table is partial and in-frame only. The sample shows around 80,000 clones, and under 6.5% sits with its ten largest clones. Sequencing input: PBMCs. The chain combines TRBV5-1 with TRBJ2-1; 12 bases map to TRBD2. The origin of this receptor is a man in his forties or fifties in good health and CMV-seronegative. The CDR3 coding sequence is TGCGCCAGCAGCTCAACCCCGGGACTAGCGGGTGAGCAGTTCTTC. Its protein product is CASSSTPGLAGEQFF. Full variable domain (outside the CDR3, taken from reference TRBV5-1 and TRBJ2-1): KAGVTQTPRYLIKTRGQQVTLSCSPISGHRSVSWYQQTPGQGLQFLFEYFSETQRNKGNFPGRFSGRQFSNSRSEMNVSTLELGDSALYLCASSSTPGLAGEQFFGPGTRLTVL.